This T cell receptor (beta chain) is drawn from a study of graft-versus-host responses after intestinal transplantation. Study-level background: Isolated intestinal, liver-intestinal, or multivisceral transplants were what recipients had. For approximately three years after anti-thymocyte globulin induction, all recipients took tacrolimus and steroids.

Study conclusions and caveats: Allografts carried high graft-versus-host to host-versus-graft clonal ratios in patients having graft-donor T cell macrochimerism.

Germline V gene data show CDR1 as SEHNR and CDR2 as FQNEAQ (reference sequence). Trimming removed 5 bases at V and 5 bases at J, with 22 bases between. The CDR3 is 17 amino acids. This table comes from immunoSEQ multiplex PCR, and its TCRdb copy is limited to in-frame clones, with some not included. The sample holds approximately 93,000 clones, 85% to 95% seen once. Regarding this clone: Its antigen is not known.

The V gene is TRBV7-9, the J gene TRBJ2-1, with D possibly TRBD1 on 6 matching bases. The specimen was unstimulated CD8+ T cells sorted from spleen or lymph node cells, collected before transplant. This receptor was identified in a human donor who was the organ donor for an intestinal transplant. The CDR3 nucleotides read TGTGCCAGCAGCACGCCTCTGACCGGGCCAGGGGACAATGAGCAGTTCTTC. Translation gives CASSTPLTGPGDNEQFF.